The sequence of this T cell receptor (beta chain) was determined in a study of blood T cell repertoires in COVID-19. In the study overall: Sample material is recorded as cDNA or gDNA derived from T cells, B-cell-depleted T cells, or PBMCs.

This clone has just a few counts. CDR1 and CDR2 from the germline V gene are LNHDA and SQIVND (reference sequence). Trimming removed 6 bases from V and 0 bases from J, with 18 bases in between. There are 17 residues in the CDR3. In the authors' methods: Nucleated cell counts were estimated from reference gene primer amplification. The repertoire was sequenced with immunoSEQ multiplex PCR; TCRdb's copy has only in-frame clones and lacks some. The DNA gave D and trimming, while V, J and clone size come from that table. The sample yields fewer than 200,000 clones, approximately 90% seen once. The receptor was derived from a man in his forties or fifties with active or convalescent COVID-19. Sequences were obtained from peripheral blood. The chain employs TRBV19 and TRBJ1-5, with D perhaps TRBD1 (6 bases). This CDR3 is CASSLGTKSYSNQPQHF. The CDR3 DNA sequence: TGTGCCAGTAGCCTGGGGACAAAGAGCTATAGCAATCAGCCCCAGCATTTT.